The 28 T cell receptor beta chains given below trace back to one sample, sequenced in a study of blood T cell repertoires in COVID-19. Generated by immunoSEQ multiplex PCR, the TCRdb table keeps only in-frame clones and is missing some. The sample carries approximately 300,000 clones, over 90% recorded once. Specimen: PBMCs or T cells enriched from blood (not recorded which). The origin of the receptors is a woman younger than 45 who had been exposed to COVID-19.

The chain is built from TRBV7-9 and TRBJ2-1; 7 bases fit TRBD1. V shed 4 bases, J shed 5 bases, and the junction held 2 bases outside the gene matches. The germline V gene has CDR1 SEHNR and CDR2 FQNEAQ (reference sequence). This CDR3 has 13 residues. The CDR3 region is CASSWGQNNEQFF. Here the CDR3 DNA reads TGTGCCAGCAGCTGGGGACAGAACAATGAGCAGTTCTTC.

The chain couples TRBV9 to TRBJ1-2; 7 positions agree with TRBD1. The CDR3 has 14 residues. J gave up 7 bases and V 4 bases, and 10 bases lay outside the gene matches. The germline V gene has CDR1 SGDLS and CDR2 YYNGEE. The CDR3 coding sequence is TGTGCCAGCAGCACCCAAGACAGGGCGTTTGGCTACACCTTC. Its translation: CASSTQDRAFGYTF.

The DNA of the CDR3 is TGTGCCAGCAGTCTTACGGGACAGGGGGCGAAGGAAGCTTTCTTT. Amino acid sequence: CASSLTGQGAKEAFF. The chain is built from TRBV6-5 and TRBJ1-1, with TRBD1 matching over 12 bases. V was clipped by 5 bases and J by 8 bases; unmatched bases: 9. There are 15 residues in the CDR3. The germline V gene has CDR1 MNHEY and CDR2 SVGAGI.

This clone is a singleton in its sample. The V call is TRBV6-5, the J call TRBJ2-1; 14 nucleotides align to TRBD2. Germline assignment: CDR1 MNHEY and CDR2 SVGAGI. The CDR3 consists of 15 residues. The junction had 1 base not matched to a gene; V was cut back by 6 bases and J by 3 bases. CDR3 loop: CASSGTSGGYNEQFF. Written as DNA, the CDR3 is TGTGCCAGCAGCGGGACTAGCGGGGGCTACAATGAGCAGTTCTTC.

This clone was recorded once. This rearrangement joins TRBV5-6 to TRBJ2-1, with D tentatively TRBD2 (5 bases). The CDR3 contains 14 residues. Looked up from germline, CDR1 is SGHDT and CDR2 is YYEEEE. Deletions cut 4 bases from V and 1 base from J, with 9 bases between. CDR3 bases: TGTGCCAGCAGCCTCAGACTATCCTACAATGAGCAGTTCTTC. Its translation: CASSLRLSYNEQFF.

The chain has TRBV7-8 and TRBJ2-7; 8 positions match TRBD2. Germline values: CDR1 SGHVS, CDR2 FQNEAQ. The CDR3 runs to 16 residues. With V trimmed by 3 bases and J by 9 bases, 16 bases remained unmatched. CDR3 sequence reads: CASSFRPKRGIEGQYF. The CDR3 DNA reads TGTGCCAGCAGCTTCCGTCCCAAGCGGGGGATTGAGGGGCAGTACTTC.

CDR3 protein: CASSEAEDPGHPSSYTF. CDR3 nucleotides: TGTGCCAGCAGTGAAGCTGAAGATCCGGGACACCCCTCGAGCTACACCTTC. The V call is TRBV6-1, the J call TRBJ1-2; a weak D match, TRBD1 (6 bases). Per germline, CDR1 MNHNS and CDR2 SASEGT. CDR3 length: 17 amino acids. V lost 0 bases and J 9 bases, leaving 23 bases between the germline ends.

This chain joins TRBV6-1 and TRBJ1-2, with 9 bases lining up with TRBD1. From germline, CDR1 is MNHNS and CDR2 SASEGT. J lost 5 bases, V lost 6 bases, and 7 bases had no gene match. This CDR3 contains 14 residues. CDR3 DNA sequence: TGTGCCAGCAGACCGACCGGGACAGGGTATGGCTACACCTTC. Amino acids: CASRPTGTGYGYTF.

V is TRBV3-1 (or the pseudogene TRBV3-2) and J is TRBJ2-5; 9 bases align to TRBD2. V shed 0 bases and J 1 base; nucleotides not matched to a gene: 6. The CDR3 runs 17 residues. Germline CDR1 is LGHDT and CDR2 is YNNKEL (reference sequence). Written as DNA, the CDR3 is TGTGCCAGCAGCCAAGAAAGGCGGGGGGGGTTCCAAGAGACCCAGTACTTC. Its translation is CASSQERRGGFQETQYF.

This clone appeared once. This chain joins TRBV10-3 and TRBJ1-5, with 7 nucleotides matching TRBD1. The CDR3 is 15 residues long. Germline-derived CDR1 and CDR2 are ENHRY and SYGVKD. The V and J ends lost 5 bases and 1 base, in that order; junction bases with no gene match: 5. The CDR3 coding sequence is TGTGCCATCAGTTCACAGGGGTTGAGCAATCAGCCCCAGCATTTT. Translating gives CAISSQGLSNQPQHF.

The chain has TRBV12-5 and TRBJ2-3; TRBD1 matches at 8 bases. The length of the CDR3 is 14 residues. The germline V gene encodes CDR1 LGHNT and CDR2 FRNRAP. The V and J ends lost 1 base and 4 bases, in that order; junction bases with no gene match: 1. CDR3 sequence (DNA): TGTGCTAGTGGTTTGGCCAGGGGGCCAGATACGCAGTATTTT. Amino acids: CASGLARGPDTQYF.

This sequence joins TRBV7-9 and TRBJ2-1; the D gene is possibly TRBD1 (6 bases). Between the trimmed V and J ends, which lost 5 bases and 7 bases, there was a span of 15 bases. The germline CDR1 and CDR2 sequences are SEHNR and FQNEAQ (reference sequence). The length of the CDR3 is 14 residues. CDR3 in amino acids: CASSHRDNGNEQFF. DNA of the CDR3: TGTGCCAGCAGCCACAGGGACAACGGGAATGAGCAGTTCTTC.

The genes are TRBV7-2 and TRBJ2-4; no reliable D call. V gave up 5 bases and J gave up 3 bases, with 23 bases separating them. CDR3 length: 18 amino acids. Germline V CDR1 and CDR2: SGHTA, FQGNSA. CDR3 nucleotide sequence: TGTGCCAGCAGCCCCCCGTTGGCCCGCGCGGTTGGCAAAAACATTCAGTACTTC. This translates into CASSPPLARAVGKNIQYF.

The genes are TRBV5-5 and TRBJ2-1, with D possibly TRBD1 on 5 matching bases. Deletions cut 0 bases from V and 12 bases from J, with 10 bases between. The CDR3 length is 12 residues. Germline-derived CDR1 and CDR2 are SGHKS and YYEKEE (reference sequence). CDR3 protein: CASSLDRQGQFF. DNA of the CDR3: TGTGCCAGCAGCTTGGACAGGCAGGGGCAGTTCTTC.

The chain recombines TRBV27 with TRBJ2-1; 7 nucleotides agree with TRBD1. V lost 1 base to trimming and J lost 3 bases; unmatched junction nucleotides: 3. The V gene's germline CDR1 is MNHEY and CDR2 SMNVEV (reference sequence). The CDR3 is made up of 15 amino acids. DNA for the CDR3: TGTGCCAGCAGTTTATATAGGACAGGCTACAATGAGCAGTTCTTC. The encoded protein is CASSLYRTGYNEQFF.

J is TRBJ2-7 and V is TRBV7-2; 11 bases are shared with TRBD1. The CDR3 totals 15 residues. The trim removed 5 bases at V and 3 bases at J, leaving 6 bases unmatched. CDR1 is SGHTA, CDR2 FQGNSA, per germline. The CDR3 spells CASSKTGTGGYEQYF. The CDR3 coding sequence is TGTGCCAGCAGCAAGACCGGGACAGGGGGCTACGAGCAGTACTTC.

The rearrangement uses TRBV5-4 and TRBJ2-1; 7 bases line up with TRBD2. This CDR3 spans 17 amino acids. Germline V CDR1 and CDR2: SGHNT, YYREEE (reference sequence). After removal of 3 bases from V and 1 base from J, the junction contained 10 bases not matched to a gene. CDR3 sequence: CASSSPHGGGSYNEQFF. For the CDR3, the DNA is TGTGCCAGCAGCTCGCCACACGGCGGGGGATCCTACAATGAGCAGTTCTTC.

The chain links TRBV27 to TRBJ2-7; D possibly corresponds to TRBD2 (5 bases). The CDR3 contains 14 residues. The V gene lost 3 bases and the J gene lost 3 bases, with 12 bases spanning the gap. Germline V gives CDR1 MNHEY, CDR2 SMNVEV (reference sequence). The CDR3 DNA reads as TGTGCCAGCAGTTTCGGGGTCCAGGTCTACGAGCAGTACTTC. As protein: CASSFGVQVYEQYF.

This clone was detected once. V gene TRBV19 combines with J gene TRBJ2-7; maybe TRBD1 (6 bases). V lost 3 bases and J 7 bases, leaving 13 bases between the germline ends. The V gene's germline CDR1 is LNHDA and CDR2 SQIVND (reference sequence). The CDR3 totals 13 residues. CDR3 loop: CASSIRSGEEQYF. The CDR3 DNA reads as TGTGCCAGTAGTATTCGGTCAGGGGAGGAGCAGTACTTC.

The gene calls are TRBV5-1 and TRBJ1-5; unclear D gene. The CDR3 is 13 amino acids. Per the germline V gene, CDR1 is SGHRS and CDR2 is YFSETQ. Deletions cut 1 base from V and 7 bases from J, with 9 bases between. CDR3 sequence reads: CASSLIAGQPQHF. CDR3 DNA sequence: TGCGCCAGCAGCTTGATTGCGGGACAGCCCCAGCATTTT.

This chain links TRBV7-9 with TRBJ1-5; D is possibly TRBD1 (5 bases). Trimming took 5 bases from V and 0 from J, leaving 14 bases between them. Germline V gives CDR1 SEHNR, CDR2 FQNEAQ (reference sequence). The CDR3 extends over 16 amino acids. The CDR3 nucleotides are TGTGCCAGCAGCCGGTTGGCGGGGGATAGCAATCAGCCCCAGCATTTT. This translates into CASSRLAGDSNQPQHF.

A remark on this clone: Just one base apart from a much larger clone, this may be a read error. The rearrangement links TRBV5-4 to TRBJ2-2; D call uncertain. The V end lost 0 bases, the J end lost 6 bases, and 6 bases lay between the germline ends. This CDR3 comprises 13 residues. Germline CDR1 and CDR2: SGHNT and YYREEE (reference sequence). CDR3 DNA sequence: TGTGCCAGCAGCTTGGGGTGGCCCGGGGAGCTGTTTTTT. Amino acids: CASSLGWPGELFF.

The chain employs TRBV7-9 and TRBJ2-3; 11 bases are a match to TRBD2. Losses at the gene ends were 5 bases for V and 4 bases for J; bases not matched to a gene: 5. The CDR3 has 15 residues. Per the germline V gene, CDR1 is SEHNR and CDR2 is FQNEAQ (reference sequence). The CDR3 DNA reads TGTGCCAGCAGCCCTGGACTAGCGGGTTCAGATACGCAGTATTTT. Translation: CASSPGLAGSDTQYF.

This chain joins TRBV20-1 and TRBJ1-1; D remains ambiguous. V was shortened by 8 bases and J by 13 bases, with 14 bases between the two germline ends. The CDR3 length is 9 residues. CDR1 and CDR2 from the germline V gene are DFQATT and SNEGSKA (reference sequence). This CDR3 is CSPQPQVFF. CDR3 bases: TGCAGTCCACAGCCCCAAGTTTTCTTT.

This chain connects TRBV9 to TRBJ2-7; 9 bases are a match to TRBD1. V lost 4 bases to trimming and J lost 3 bases; unmatched junction nucleotides: 8. CDR1 is SGDLS, CDR2 YYNGEE, per germline. CDR3 size: 15 residues. The CDR3 DNA reads TGTGCCAGCAGCCCCGGGACAGGGCCCGACTACGAGCAGTACTTC. Residues: CASSPGTGPDYEQYF. Looking up the rest from reference TRBV9 and TRBJ2-7 gives the full variable domain: DSGVTQTPKHLITATGQRVTLRCSPRSGDLSVYWYQQSLDQGLQFLIQYYNGEERAKGNILERFSAQQFPDLHSELNLSSLELGDSALYFCASSPGTGPDYEQYFGPGTRLTVT.

V is TRBV27 and J is TRBJ2-2; D remains unclear. V was cut by 3 bases and J by 3 bases, with 8 bases left in between. Germline V gene sequence: CDR1 MNHEY, CDR2 SMNVEV (reference sequence). CDR3 size: 14 residues. The CDR3 spells CASSFSSYTGELFF. The CDR3 DNA sequence: TGTGCCAGCAGTTTTAGCAGCTACACCGGGGAGCTGTTTTTT.

This chain links TRBV12-3 or TRBV12-4 with TRBJ2-1; 8 nucleotides align to TRBD2. This CDR3 has 12 residues. Germline trimming cut 10 bases from V and 8 bases from J; bases unmatched to any gene: 7. The CDR3: CATHLAGDEQFF. CDR3 nucleotide sequence: TGTGCCACCCATCTAGCGGGCGATGAGCAGTTCTTC.

In this sample, this clone turned up once. The J gene is TRBJ2-3, the V gene TRBV5-1, with D tentatively TRBD1 (6 bases). From germline, CDR1 is SGHRS and CDR2 YFSETQ. Trimming took 0 bases from V and 4 from J, leaving 12 bases between them. The CDR3 has 15 amino acids. CDR3 coding DNA: TGCGCCAGCAGCTTGGAGGGACAATCAGCAGATACGCAGTATTTT. This codes for CASSLEGQSADTQYF. Combining the CDR3 with reference TRBV5-1 and TRBJ2-3 gives the whole variable domain KAGVTQTPRYLIKTRGQQVTLSCSPISGHRSVSWYQQTPGQGLQFLFEYFSETQRNKGNFPGRFSGRQFSNSRSEMNVSTLELGDSALYLCASSLEGQSADTQYFGPGTRLTVL.